One sample yielded the 2 T cell receptor beta chains listed below, sequenced in a study of Graves' ophthalmopathy and Graves' hyperthyroidism (dated by TCRdb to the late 2010s). The sample was run on an Illumina HiSeq 2000. For repertoire sequencing, the TCR beta CDR3 regions were amplified from RNA transcripts. A first-round RT-PCR used HTBI primers with the Qiagen OneStep RT-PCR kit, followed by a second-round multiplex PCR, size selection and purification. The public reads were reprocessed in TCRdb via fastp at Q25 and MiXCR, keeping in-frame beta chains. Each CDR3 protein gets just one entry, which takes the most common genes and DNA from the rows behind it. The sample table holds around 520,000 distinct CDR3 sequences, of which 39% were seen once. The ten largest clones take up about 4% of the sample. Sequenced sample: peripheral blood or thyroid tissue (not recorded which). These receptors were collected from an adult man with Graves' hyperthyroidism.

The genes are TRBV5-1 and TRBJ2-3; a possible D gene is TRBD1 (6 bases). V lost 4 bases and J lost 11, with 14 bases in between. Germline CDR1 and CDR2: SGHRS and YFSETQ. The CDR3 has 12 amino acids. The CDR3 sequence is CASSPHREGQYF. In DNA form, the CDR3 reads TGCGCCAGCAGCCCCCACAGGGAAGGGCAGTATTTT.

The gene calls are TRBV7-6 and TRBJ1-2, with D maybe TRBD1 (5 bases). The CDR3 runs 15 residues. CDR1 is SGHVS, CDR2 FNYEAQ, per germline. V was cut by 5 bases and J by 6 bases, with 19 bases left in between. In nucleotides, the CDR3 is TGTGCCAGCAGCCAGAGGGACTCCTTGCCGCATGGCTACACCTTC. This gives the protein CASSQRDSLPHGYTF.